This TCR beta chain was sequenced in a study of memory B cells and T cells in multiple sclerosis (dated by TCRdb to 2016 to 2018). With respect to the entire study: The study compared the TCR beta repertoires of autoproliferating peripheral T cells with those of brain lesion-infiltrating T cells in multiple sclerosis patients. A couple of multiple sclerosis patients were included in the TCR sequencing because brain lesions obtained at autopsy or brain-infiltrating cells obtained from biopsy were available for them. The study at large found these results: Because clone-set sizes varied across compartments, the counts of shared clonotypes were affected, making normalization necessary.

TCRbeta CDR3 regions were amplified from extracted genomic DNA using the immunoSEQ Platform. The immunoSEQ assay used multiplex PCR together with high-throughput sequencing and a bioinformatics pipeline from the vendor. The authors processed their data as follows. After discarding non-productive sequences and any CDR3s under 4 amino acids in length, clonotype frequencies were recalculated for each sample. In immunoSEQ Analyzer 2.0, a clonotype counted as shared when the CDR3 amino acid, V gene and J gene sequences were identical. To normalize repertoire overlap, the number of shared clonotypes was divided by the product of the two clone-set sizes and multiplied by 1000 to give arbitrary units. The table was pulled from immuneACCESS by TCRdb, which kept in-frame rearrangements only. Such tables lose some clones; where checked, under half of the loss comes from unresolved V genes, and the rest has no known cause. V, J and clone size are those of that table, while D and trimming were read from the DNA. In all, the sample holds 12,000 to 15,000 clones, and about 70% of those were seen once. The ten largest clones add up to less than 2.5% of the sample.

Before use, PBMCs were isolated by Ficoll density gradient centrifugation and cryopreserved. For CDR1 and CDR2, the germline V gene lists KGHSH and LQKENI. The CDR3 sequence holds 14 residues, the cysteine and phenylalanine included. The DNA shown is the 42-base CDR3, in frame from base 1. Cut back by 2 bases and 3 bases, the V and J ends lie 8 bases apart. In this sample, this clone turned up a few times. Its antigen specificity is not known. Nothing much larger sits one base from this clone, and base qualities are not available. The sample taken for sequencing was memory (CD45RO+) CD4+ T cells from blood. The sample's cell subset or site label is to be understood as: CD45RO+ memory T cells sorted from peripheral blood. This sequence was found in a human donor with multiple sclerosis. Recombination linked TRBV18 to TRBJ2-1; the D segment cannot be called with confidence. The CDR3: CASSPSNNYNEQFF. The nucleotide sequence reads TGTGCCAGCTCACCATCGAACAACTACAATGAGCAGTTCTTC.